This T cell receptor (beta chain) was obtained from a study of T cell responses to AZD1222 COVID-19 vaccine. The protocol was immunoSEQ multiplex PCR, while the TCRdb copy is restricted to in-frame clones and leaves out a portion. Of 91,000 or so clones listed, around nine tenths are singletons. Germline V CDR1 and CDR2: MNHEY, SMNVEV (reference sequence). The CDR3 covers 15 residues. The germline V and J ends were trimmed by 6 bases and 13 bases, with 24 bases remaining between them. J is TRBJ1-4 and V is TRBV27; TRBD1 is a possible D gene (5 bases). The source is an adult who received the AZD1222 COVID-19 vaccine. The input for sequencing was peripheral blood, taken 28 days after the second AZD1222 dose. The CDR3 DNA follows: TGTGCCAGCAGATCCTATGGGGACCCGGGAGGAGGACTGTTTTTT. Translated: CASRSYGDPGGGLFF.